Presented here are 26 T cell receptor beta chains from one specimen sequenced in a study of early T cells in non-severe SARS-CoV-2 infection. TCRdb fed the 5' RACE reads into MiXCR, producing one record per CDR3 protein. The sample has 37,000 or so distinct CDR3 sequences; roughly 5.9% are singletons. What was sequenced was whole blood. These receptors all stem from an adult who was a healthcare worker with PCR-confirmed SARS-CoV-2 infection or an uninfected control (not recorded which).

The rearrangement links TRBV12-3 or TRBV12-4 to TRBJ2-7; weak D call: TRBD2 (5 bases). V was cut by 5 bases and J by 0 bases, with 11 bases left in between. This CDR3 spans 14 amino acids. CDR3 nucleotide sequence: TGTGCCAGCAGTCCAGGACTCTTCTCCTACGAGCAGTACTTC. This codes for CASSPGLFSYEQYF.

At least ten counts were recorded for this clonotype. V gene TRBV9 combines with J gene TRBJ2-5; D is possibly TRBD1 (5 bases). With 1 base removed from V and 4 bases from J, the gap between germline ends came to 11 bases. In germline, CDR1 is SGDLS, CDR2 YYNGEE. CDR3 length: 14 amino acids. The CDR3 is CASSVTGERETQYF. The CDR3 DNA reads as TGTGCCAGCAGCGTAACAGGAGAACGAGAGACCCAGTACTTC.

In this sample, this clonotype turned up many times. This chain connects TRBV5-1 to TRBJ2-7, with D uncertain. V shed 4 bases and J shed 8 bases, with 16 bases lying between them. Germline V CDR1 and CDR2: SGHRS, YFSETQ. The CDR3 length is 13 residues. CDR3 in amino acids: CASSPDGSTQQYF. The CDR3 DNA follows: TGCGCCAGCAGCCCGGACGGATCTACGCAGCAGTACTTC.

This clonotype has more than one count but fewer than ten. Written as DNA, the CDR3 is TGCAGTGCTAGAGCCAGCTACGGGGAGCTGTTTTTT. It codes for CSARASYGELFF. The rearrangement uses TRBV20-1 and TRBJ2-2, with no clear D. The CDR3 loop spans 12 amino acids. The V gene's germline CDR1 is DFQATT and CDR2 SNEGSKA (reference sequence). V dropped 1 base and J dropped 7 bases, with 7 bases sitting between them.

This clonotype was detected many times. V is TRBV12-3 or TRBV12-4 and J is TRBJ1-1, with D perhaps matching TRBD1 (5 bases). The CDR3 spans 14 residues. Trimming removed 1 base at V and 4 bases at J, with 10 bases between. The DNA for the CDR3 is TGTGCCAGCAGTTTAGTCCAGGGCGGCACTGAAGCTTTCTTT. This sequence encodes CASSLVQGGTEAFF.

The V call is TRBV19, the J call TRBJ2-1; D might be TRBD2 (6 bases). Per the germline V gene, CDR1 is LNHDA and CDR2 is SQIVND (reference sequence). The germline V and J ends were trimmed by 3 bases and 7 bases, with 13 bases remaining between them. CDR3 length: 14 residues. The CDR3 sequence: CASSMRGGWNEQFF. CDR3 coding DNA: TGTGCCAGTAGTATGCGGGGTGGGTGGAATGAGCAGTTCTTC.

This clonotype appeared many times. V and J are TRBV5-1 and TRBJ1-1; no firm D call. CDR3 length: 15 amino acids. Trimming left V 3 bases short and J 4 bases short, with 16 bases between. The germline gives CDR1 SGHRS, CDR2 YFSETQ. CDR3 coding DNA: TGCGCCAGCAGCTCTTCGGGAGATCCGGGCACTGAAGCTTTCTTT. It is translated as CASSSSGDPGTEAFF.

This clonotype was counted at least ten times. The genes are TRBV5-8 and TRBJ1-1; 7 bases are shared with TRBD1. The germline gives CDR1 SGHTS, CDR2 YDEGEE. Unmatched junction bases numbered 6, after V lost 4 bases and J lost 6 bases. This CDR3 is 13 amino acids long. CDR3 in amino acids: CASSPLQGAEAFF. In nucleotides, the CDR3 is TGTGCCAGCAGCCCGCTCCAGGGGGCTGAAGCTTTCTTT.

This clonotype appeared many times. V gene TRBV7-2 combines with J gene TRBJ1-2; TRBD1 is a possible D gene (5 bases). CDR1 and CDR2 (germline): SGHTA, FQGNSA. V lost 0 bases, J lost 7 bases, and 18 bases lay in between. This CDR3 contains 16 residues. The CDR3 protein is CASSLARRTLSSGYTF. The CDR3, as DNA: TGTGCCAGCAGCTTAGCGAGGCGGACACTCTCGTCTGGCTACACCTTC.

The rearrangement uses TRBV9 and TRBJ2-3; 8 nucleotides align to TRBD2. There are 16 residues in the CDR3. The V gene's germline CDR1 is SGDLS and CDR2 YYNGEE. V lost 4 bases and J lost 5; bases outside the gene matches: 12. The CDR3 here is CASSKGGRLAGDTQYF. Written as DNA, the CDR3 is TGTGCCAGCAGCAAAGGGGGGCGGCTAGCGGGAGATACGCAGTATTTT.

The chain combines TRBV28 with TRBJ2-7, with TRBD2 matching over 9 bases. Germline lookup yields CDR1 MDHEN and CDR2 SYDVKM. V shed 7 bases, J shed 2 bases, and the junction held 15 bases outside the gene matches. CDR3 length equals 17 residues. The CDR3 protein is CASNTMLAGARPYEQYF. The CDR3 nucleotides read TGTGCCAGCAATACCATGTTAGCGGGAGCGCGGCCCTACGAGCAGTACTTC.

The table lists this clonotype with a few counts. The chain is built from TRBV10-3 and TRBJ2-3; tentative D call: TRBD2 (5 bases). V lost 3 bases and J lost 4, with 14 bases in between. CDR3 size: 15 residues. The germline gives CDR1 ENHRY, CDR2 SYGVKD. The chain's CDR3 is CAISEAVGSADTQYF. The CDR3 DNA follows: TGTGCCATCAGTGAAGCGGTGGGTTCTGCAGATACGCAGTATTTT.

This clonotype was seen repeatedly, ten times or more. The rearrangement uses TRBV18 and TRBJ2-3; D is undetermined. CDR3 length: 13 residues. Trimming stripped 1 base from V and 4 bases from J, with 6 bases between. CDR1 KGHSH and CDR2 LQKENI come from the germline V gene. This CDR3 is CASSPRWADTQYF. The CDR3 bases are TGTGCCAGCTCACCACGTTGGGCAGATACGCAGTATTTT.

Ten or more counts support this clonotype. V and J are TRBV19 and TRBJ2-5; 11 bases line up with TRBD2. Germline V gene sequence: CDR1 LNHDA, CDR2 SQIVND (reference sequence). The CDR3 sequence is 14 residues long. The trim removed 1 base at V and 5 bases at J, leaving 0 bases unmatched. The DNA for the CDR3 is TGTGCCAGTAGTATAGTAGCGGGGGGGGAGACCCAGTACTTC. The encoded protein is CASSIVAGGETQYF.

This clonotype was seen many times. This sequence joins TRBV10-3 and TRBJ1-1; unclear D gene. The CDR3 has 10 residues. The V and J ends lost 10 bases and 3 bases respectively, with 6 bases between them. The germline V gene has CDR1 ENHRY and CDR2 SYGVKD. The CDR3 sequence: CATRDTEAFF. Written as DNA, the CDR3 is TGTGCCACTAGGGACACTGAAGCTTTCTTT.

This chain connects TRBV5-6 to TRBJ1-1; no clear D gene. Trimming took off 1 base at V and 1 base at J, with 5 bases between the two ends. The CDR3 has 13 amino acids. Per germline, CDR1 SGHDT and CDR2 YYEEEE. The CDR3 nucleotides are TGTGCCAGCAGCTTGCGGCCGAACACTGAAGCTTTCTTT. It translates to CASSLRPNTEAFF.

This clonotype was recorded at least ten times. The rearrangement links TRBV7-9 to TRBJ1-4; 7 nucleotides align to TRBD1. CDR1 SEHNR and CDR2 FQNEAQ come from the germline V gene (reference sequence). The J segment lost 5 bases and the V segment lost 5 bases, leaving 11 bases of the junction unmatched. The CDR3 is 16 residues long. The CDR3 DNA reads as TGTGCCAGCAGCCGCGGGCAGACAGGGTTGAATGAAAAACTGTTTTTT. It encodes CASSRGQTGLNEKLFF. The full variable domain, completed using reference TRBV7-9 and TRBJ1-4, is DTGVSQNPRHKITKRGQNVTFRCDPISEHNRLYWYRQTLGQGPEFLTYFQNEAQLEKSRLLSDRFSAERPKGSFSTLEIQRTEQGDSAMYLCASSRGQTGLNEKLFFGSGTQLSVL.

Ten or more counts support this clonotype. The chain recombines TRBV7-2 with TRBJ2-7; TRBD2 matches at 12 bases. CDR1 and CDR2 from the germline V gene are SGHTA and FQGNSA. CDR3 length: 16 residues. With 5 bases clipped from V and 3 bases from J, the junction kept 8 bases outside the gene matches. DNA of the CDR3: TGTGCCAGCAGCGCCCTAGCGGGGGGGCCTAGCTACGAGCAGTACTTC. Amino acids: CASSALAGGPSYEQYF.

The J gene is TRBJ2-7, the V gene TRBV6-1, with D possibly TRBD1 on 5 matching bases. In germline, CDR1 is MNHNS, CDR2 SASEGT. The CDR3 contains 19 residues. Deletions cut 4 bases from V and 2 bases from J, with 27 bases between. DNA of the CDR3: TGTGCCAGCAGTGCTAGGGCGACCCCTGGGGCCCTAACCCCCTACGAGCAGTACTTC. This codes for CASSARATPGALTPYEQYF.

This clonotype was observed at least ten times. The V gene is TRBV20-1, the J gene TRBJ2-5; no reliable D call. The CDR3 sequence is 12 residues long. Per germline, CDR1 DFQATT and CDR2 SNEGSKA (reference sequence). The V and J ends lost 6 bases and 3 bases respectively, with 11 bases between them. This chain's CDR3 is CSAPDQKETQYF. The CDR3, as DNA: TGCAGTGCCCCGGACCAGAAAGAGACCCAGTACTTC.

The gene calls are TRBV6-2 or TRBV6-3 and TRBJ2-7; 7 bases align to TRBD2. CDR3 length equals 13 residues. V was pared by 5 bases and J by 7 bases, with 8 bases of the junction left unmatched. Germline CDR1 and CDR2: MNHEY and SVGEGT. Here the CDR3 reads CASSLGRGLEQYF. The CDR3 nucleotides are TGTGCCAGCAGTCTCGGACGGGGACTAGAGCAGTACTTC.

This clonotype was seen repeatedly, ten times or more. This sequence joins TRBV7-6 and TRBJ1-2, with 11 bases that match TRBD1. This CDR3 has 16 residues. Unmatched junction bases numbered 9, after V lost 5 bases and J lost 4 bases. Per the germline V gene, CDR1 is SGHVS and CDR2 is FNYEAQ. This CDR3 reads CASSPGQGAPSYGYTF. The CDR3 DNA is TGTGCCAGCAGCCCCGGACAGGGGGCCCCTTCCTATGGCTACACCTTC.

Ten or more counts support this clonotype. V usage is TRBV4-1 and J usage is TRBJ2-7; D ambiguous. The CDR3 is 16 residues long. Germline CDR1 MGHRA, CDR2 YSYEKL. Trimming took off 1 base at V and 6 bases at J, with 19 bases between the two ends. The CDR3 DNA is TGCGCCAGCAGCCAAGGAGCTGGGCTAACCCATCGCGAGCAGTACTTC. It yields the protein CASSQGAGLTHREQYF.

The chain combines TRBV7-9 with TRBJ2-1; D assignment may be TRBD1 or TRBD2 (5 bases each). The V gene's germline CDR1 is SEHNR and CDR2 FQNEAQ (reference sequence). V was cut by 5 bases and J by 1 base, with 18 bases left in between. This CDR3 region has 17 residues. CDR3 coding DNA: TGTGCCAGCAGCCTAACCGGGACGGTTTGGTCCTACAATGAGCAGTTCTTC. It is translated as CASSLTGTVWSYNEQFF.

This clonotype was detected a few times. V and J are TRBV6-5 and TRBJ1-2; D perhaps matches TRBD1 (6 bases). V was cut by 0 bases and J by 7 bases, with 12 bases left in between. CDR3 size: 14 residues. The germline V gene has CDR1 MNHEY and CDR2 SVGAGI. The CDR3 sequence: CASSYSARGLGYTF. For the CDR3, the DNA is TGTGCCAGCAGTTACTCGGCCAGGGGTCTTGGCTACACCTTC.

This clonotype occurred a few times. The chain links TRBV18 to TRBJ2-3, with D perhaps matching TRBD2 (7 bases). The CDR3 has 17 residues. Germline values: CDR1 KGHSH, CDR2 LQKENI. Trimming left V 3 bases short and J 2 bases short, with 18 bases between. DNA of the CDR3: TGTGCCAGCTCACCCCCAACCGACGGGGGGCACACAGATACGCAGTATTTT. Translating it yields CASSPPTDGGHTDTQYF. The complete variable domain, with remaining parts taken from reference TRBV18 and TRBJ2-3, reads NAGVMQNPRHLVRRRGQEARLRCSPMKGHSHVYWYRQLPEEGLKFMVYLQKENIIDESGMPKERFSAEFPKEGPSILRIQQVVRGDSAAYFCASSPPTDGGHTDTQYFGPGTRLTVL.